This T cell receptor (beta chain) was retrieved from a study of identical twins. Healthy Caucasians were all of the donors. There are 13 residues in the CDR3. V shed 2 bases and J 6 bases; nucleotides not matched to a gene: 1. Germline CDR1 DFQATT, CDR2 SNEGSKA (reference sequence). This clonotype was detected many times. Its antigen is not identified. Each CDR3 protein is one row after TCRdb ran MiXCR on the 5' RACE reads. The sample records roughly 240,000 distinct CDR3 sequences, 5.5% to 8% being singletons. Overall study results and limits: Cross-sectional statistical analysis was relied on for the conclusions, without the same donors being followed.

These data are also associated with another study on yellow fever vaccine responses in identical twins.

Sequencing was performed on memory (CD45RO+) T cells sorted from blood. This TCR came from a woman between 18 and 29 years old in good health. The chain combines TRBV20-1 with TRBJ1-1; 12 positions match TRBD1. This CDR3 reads CSARRDRGPEAFF. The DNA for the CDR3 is TGCAGTGCTAGACGGGACAGGGGGCCTGAAGCTTTCTTT.